The 28 T cell receptor beta chains presented below share a single source sample, sequenced in a study of blood T cell repertoires in COVID-19. The data were produced by immunoSEQ multiplex PCR, yet TCRdb's version contains in-frame clones alone and is incomplete. The data show 250,000 or so clones, 70% to 90% seen once. The sequenced sample consisted of PBMCs or T cells enriched from blood (not recorded which). The receptors stem from a woman aged 45 to 65 who had recovered from COVID-19.

The chain combines TRBV5-5 with TRBJ1-2; D remains ambiguous. Between the trimmed V and J ends, which lost 0 bases and 4 bases, there was a span of 7 bases. This CDR3 has 13 amino acids. In germline, CDR1 is SGHKS, CDR2 YYEKEE (reference sequence). CDR3 loop: CASSLGGGYGYTF. CDR3 coding DNA: TGTGCCAGCAGCTTGGGGGGAGGCTATGGCTACACCTTC.

The V and J genes are TRBV11-2 and TRBJ2-6, with D possibly being TRBD2 (6 bases). Germline V CDR1 and CDR2: SGHAT, FQNNGV. The V end was cut by 5 bases, the J end by 0 bases, with 20 bases between. The CDR3 is 19 residues long. The CDR3 DNA reads as TGTGCCAGCAGCCGCGGGGCGGCTCCCCCTTTCTCTGGGGCCAACGTCCTGACTTTC. This encodes CASSRGAAPPFSGANVLTF.

The chain has TRBV11-2 and TRBJ1-1, with 7 positions matching TRBD1. Germline V gene data show CDR1 as SGHAT and CDR2 as FQNNGV. With V trimmed by 3 bases and J by 1 base, 5 bases remained unmatched. This CDR3 spans 15 amino acids. The DNA of the CDR3 is TGTGCCAGCAGCTTCACGGGACAGCAGAACACTGAAGCTTTCTTT. Amino acid sequence: CASSFTGQQNTEAFF.

This clone was picked up one time. The rearrangement uses TRBV5-1 and TRBJ2-7; TRBD2 matches at 10 bases. Germline V CDR1 and CDR2: SGHRS, YFSETQ. Trimming at V came to 4 bases and at J to 6 bases, leaving 10 bases not matched to a gene. The CDR3 loop spans 15 amino acids. CDR3: CASSVASGRESEQYF. DNA of the CDR3: TGCGCCAGCAGCGTAGCTAGCGGGAGAGAGAGCGAGCAGTACTTC.

This clone was observed once. The chain combines TRBV4-3 with TRBJ2-3; 9 nucleotides line up with TRBD2. Germline assignment: CDR1 LGHNA and CDR2 YSLEER. V dropped 5 bases and J dropped 3; count of bases not matched to a gene: 18. This CDR3 has 19 amino acids. The CDR3, as DNA: TGCGCCAGCAGCGAGACTAGCGGCGGGGGGTGGAGTGGGACAGATACGCAGTATTTT. It yields the protein CASSETSGGGWSGTDTQYF.

This clone was observed a few times. This sequence joins TRBV10-2 and TRBJ1-1; possible D gene TRBD1, 6 bases. V was cut by 2 bases and J by 6 bases, with 10 bases left in between. Germline V CDR1 and CDR2: WSHSY, SAAADI. The length of the CDR3 is 13 residues. CDR3 DNA: TGCGCCAGCAGTGAGACAGGGATCCCTGAAGCTTTCTTT. It is translated as CASSETGIPEAFF.

The J gene is TRBJ2-7, the V gene TRBV7-2, with D perhaps matching TRBD2 (6 bases). CDR3 length: 14 residues. With 5 bases removed from V and 2 bases from J, the gap between germline ends came to 13 bases. Germline V lookup: CDR1 SGHTA, CDR2 FQGNSA. The CDR3 region is CASSHGGGTYEQYF. CDR3 nucleotide sequence: TGTGCCAGCAGCCACGGGGGAGGTACCTACGAGCAGTACTTC. The variable domain in full, completed from reference TRBV7-2 and TRBJ2-7, reads GAGVSQSPSNKVTEKGKDVELRCDPISGHTALYWYRQSLGQGLEFLIYFQGNSAPDKSGLPSDRFSAERTGGSVSTLTIQRTQQEDSAVYLCASSHGGGTYEQYFGPGTRLTVT.

This chain uses TRBV20-1 with TRBJ2-1; 10 bases fit TRBD2. CDR1 DFQATT and CDR2 SNEGSKA come from the germline V gene (reference sequence). The CDR3 is 18 residues long. With V trimmed by 3 bases and J by 0 bases, 11 bases remained unmatched. CDR3 loop: CSASYLAGVGSSYNEQFF. The DNA for the CDR3 is TGCAGTGCTAGTTACCTAGCGGGAGTCGGGAGCTCCTACAATGAGCAGTTCTTC.

The CDR3 protein is CASSSNRQRDEKLFF. Written as DNA, the CDR3 is TGTGCCAGCAGCTCGAACCGCCAGCGGGATGAAAAACTGTTTTTT. The chain is built from TRBV11-2 and TRBJ1-4, with D unclear. Germline V gives CDR1 SGHAT, CDR2 FQNNGV. With 4 bases removed from V and 6 bases from J, the gap between germline ends came to 15 bases. The CDR3 totals 15 residues. Full variable domain (outside the CDR3, taken from reference TRBV11-2 and TRBJ1-4): EAGVAQSPRYKIIEKRQSVAFWCNPISGHATLYWYQQILGQGPKLLIQFQNNGVVDDSQLPKDRFSAERLKGVDSTLKIQPAKLEDSAVYLCASSSNRQRDEKLFFGSGTQLSVL.

The genes are TRBV5-4 and TRBJ1-1, with D tentatively TRBD1 (5 bases). This CDR3 region has 14 residues. Deletions cut 5 bases from V and 6 bases from J, with 17 bases between. The germline gives CDR1 SGHNT, CDR2 YYREEE (reference sequence). DNA for the CDR3: TGTGCCAGCAGTGGCGGGGTTGGGGCTGCTGAAGCTTTCTTT. It translates to CASSGGVGAAEAFF.

CDR3 sequence: CASSWDRSEQFF. The DNA for the CDR3 is TGTGCCAGCAGCTGGGACAGGAGTGAGCAGTTCTTC. The chain couples TRBV11-3 to TRBJ2-1; 8 bases are a match to TRBD1. After removal of 4 bases from V and 9 bases from J, the junction contained 2 bases not matched to a gene. The CDR3 consists of 12 residues. The V gene's germline CDR1 is SGHNT and CDR2 YENEEA.

The chain is built from TRBV5-1 and TRBJ2-3; TRBD2 matches at 11 bases. Germline loops: CDR1 SGHRS, CDR2 YFSETQ. The CDR3 consists of 17 residues. The J segment lost 1 base and the V segment lost 4 bases, leaving 8 bases of the junction unmatched. The CDR3 region is CASSLTPGLAGTDTQYF. CDR3 in DNA: TGCGCCAGCAGCCTCACACCGGGACTAGCGGGCACAGATACGCAGTATTTT.

This sequence joins TRBV11-3 and TRBJ2-3; 9 nucleotides align to TRBD2. The V segment lost 2 bases and the J segment 2 bases; nucleotides outside the gene matches: 5. Germline V CDR1 and CDR2: SGHNT, YENEEA. The CDR3 loop spans 16 amino acids. This chain's CDR3 is CASSLSPSGNTDTQYF. CDR3 nucleotide sequence: TGTGCCAGCAGCTTATCCCCTAGCGGGAACACAGATACGCAGTATTTT.

CDR3 coding DNA: TGTGCCAGCACCGCGGGTAGCTCTGGAAACACCATATATTTT. Protein product: CASTAGSSGNTIYF. The chain combines TRBV7-9 with TRBJ1-3; no firm D call. CDR3 length: 14 residues. V was shortened by 7 bases and J by 0 bases, with 10 bases between the two germline ends. Germline V gene lookup returns CDR1 SEHNR and CDR2 FQNEAQ (reference sequence).

The chain employs TRBV18 and TRBJ1-2, with TRBD1 identical over 7 bases. J lost 6 bases, V lost 1 base, and 2 bases had no gene match. The germline V gene has CDR1 KGHSH and CDR2 LQKENI. The CDR3 covers 13 residues. CDR3 nucleotide sequence: TGTGCCAGCTCACCACGGGACAGCGATGGCTACACCTTC. Translation: CASSPRDSDGYTF.

The chain uses TRBV3-1 (or the pseudogene TRBV3-2) and TRBJ2-5, with 10 bases fitting TRBD2. The J segment lost 5 bases and the V segment lost 4 bases, leaving 10 bases of the junction unmatched. The CDR3 loop spans 16 amino acids. Germline V gene data show CDR1 as LGHDT and CDR2 as YNNKEL (reference sequence). The CDR3 protein is CASSPRGLAVAETQYF. The CDR3 nucleotides are TGTGCCAGCAGCCCACGAGGACTAGCGGTGGCGGAGACCCAGTACTTC.

This clone was detected once. The chain links TRBV27 to TRBJ2-2; perhaps TRBD2 as D (5 bases). In germline, CDR1 is MNHEY, CDR2 SMNVEV (reference sequence). This CDR3 region has 14 residues. V was pared by 3 bases and J by 8 bases, with 13 bases between. Here the CDR3 DNA reads TGTGCCAGCAGTTTTAGCGACCCGTTGGGGGAGCTGTTTTTT. Amino acids: CASSFSDPLGELFF.

The V and J genes are TRBV18 and TRBJ1-1; D gene unclear. The CDR3 runs to 14 residues. V was shortened by 4 bases and J by 4 bases, with 13 bases between the two germline ends. Germline loops: CDR1 KGHSH, CDR2 LQKENI. The CDR3 is CASSLSRVGTEAFF. CDR3 nucleotide sequence: TGTGCCAGCTCACTCTCACGGGTAGGCACTGAAGCTTTCTTT.

This rearrangement joins TRBV28 to TRBJ1-3; D is perhaps TRBD1 (6 bases). V was cut by 2 bases and J by 9 bases, with 11 bases left in between. The CDR3 contains 13 residues. CDR1 and CDR2 (germline): MDHEN, SYDVKM. The CDR3 coding sequence is TGTGCCAGCAGTTTACAGGGGATAAGCACCATATATTTT. Its translation: CASSLQGISTIYF.

The chain is built from TRBV5-5 and TRBJ1-5; no clear D gene. Germline V gives CDR1 SGHKS, CDR2 YYEKEE (reference sequence). Trimming took off 5 bases at V and 7 bases at J, with 19 bases between the two ends. There are 15 residues in the CDR3. The CDR3 here is CASRADAAGPQPQHF. The CDR3, as DNA: TGTGCCAGCAGAGCGGATGCGGCAGGTCCCCAGCCCCAGCATTTT. Variable domain in full (rest from reference TRBV5-5 and TRBJ1-5): DAGVTQSPTHLIKTRGQQVTLRCSPISGHKSVSWYQQVLGQGPQFIFQYYEKEERGRGNFPDRFSARQFPNYSSELNVNALLLGDSALYLCASRADAAGPQPQHFGDGTRLSIL.

The chain carries TRBV28 and TRBJ2-2, with no clear D. The ends were cut back, 6 bases at V and 4 bases at J, with 24 bases in the middle. Per germline, CDR1 MDHEN and CDR2 SYDVKM. CDR3 length: 18 amino acids. DNA of the CDR3: TGTGCCAGCAGGACCCCTCATCTAGATGTGGATAGCACCGGGGAGCTGTTTTTT. This gives the protein CASRTPHLDVDSTGELFF. Looking up the rest from reference TRBV28 and TRBJ2-2 gives the full variable domain: DVKVTQSSRYLVKRTGEKVFLECVQDMDHENMFWYRQDPGLGLRLIYFSYDVKMKEKGDIPEGYSVSREKKERFSLILESASTNQTSMYLCASRTPHLDVDSTGELFFGEGSRLTVL.

The chain combines TRBV5-5 with TRBJ2-2, with 10 bases aligning to TRBD1. The CDR3 is made up of 18 amino acids. Germline CDR1 is SGHKS and CDR2 is YYEKEE (reference sequence). Germline trimming cut 0 bases from V and 2 bases from J; bases unmatched to any gene: 7. The CDR3 DNA sequence: TGTGCCAGCAGCTTGGCCACCGGGACAGGGGTCAACACCGGGGAGCTGTTTTTT. This encodes CASSLATGTGVNTGELFF.

The rearrangement uses TRBV20-1 and TRBJ2-3; TRBD2 matches at 7 bases. There are 15 residues in the CDR3. Germline V lookup: CDR1 DFQATT, CDR2 SNEGSKA (reference sequence). Trimming removed 3 bases from V and 5 bases from J; junction bases left unmatched: 11. CDR3 sequence (DNA): TGCAGTGCTAGTTTTGAGGCGGGAGTTCAAGATACGCAGTATTTT. This encodes CSASFEAGVQDTQYF.

This rearrangement joins TRBV28 to TRBJ2-7; TRBD1 aligns across 10 bases. V shed 6 bases and J 4 bases; nucleotides not matched to a gene: 9. The CDR3 is made up of 15 amino acids. In germline, CDR1 is MDHEN, CDR2 SYDVKM. The CDR3 coding sequence is TGTGCCAGCAGCCTTTCCGGGACAGGGGATTACGAGCAGTACTTC. It encodes CASSLSGTGDYEQYF.

The V gene is TRBV7-3, the J gene TRBJ1-2, with D possibly matching TRBD1 (6 bases). Germline V CDR1 and CDR2: SGHTA, FQGTGA. V shed 5 bases and J shed 4 bases, with 17 bases lying between them. The CDR3 length is 15 residues. The CDR3 DNA follows: TGTGCCAGCAGCCCAAGCCTGGGGACAAGCTATGGCTACACCTTC. Its protein product is CASSPSLGTSYGYTF.

The CDR3 is CASSPSAGDVYTEAFF. The CDR3 DNA follows: TGTGCCAGCAGCCCGTCGGCAGGCGACGTTTACACTGAAGCTTTCTTT. The J gene is TRBJ1-1, the V gene TRBV7-3; no definite D call. Trimming took 5 bases from V and 3 from J, leaving 19 bases between them. Germline lookup yields CDR1 SGHTA and CDR2 FQGTGA. The CDR3 runs 16 residues.

The chain employs TRBV15 and TRBJ1-3, with D perhaps matching TRBD1 (5 bases). V was trimmed by 0 bases and J by 2 bases, leaving 11 bases between them. The CDR3 sequence is 16 residues long. Germline V gene lookup returns CDR1 LNHNV and CDR2 YYDKDF (reference sequence). The CDR3 DNA reads as TGTGCCACCAGCAGAGATCTGACAGTAACTGGAAACACCATATATTTT. Translated, it gives CATSRDLTVTGNTIYF. The full variable domain, completed using reference TRBV15 and TRBJ1-3, is DAMVIQNPRYQVTQFGKPVTLSCSQTLNHNVMYWYQQKSSQAPKLLFHYYDKDFNNEADTPDNFQSRRPNTSFCFLDIRSPGLGDTAMYLCATSRDLTVTGNTIYFGEGSWLTVV.

The V and J genes are TRBV6-5 and TRBJ2-3; TRBD2 matches 8 bases. The CDR3 loop spans 15 amino acids. V lost 3 bases, J lost 2 bases, and 4 bases stayed unmatched. Germline V CDR1 and CDR2: MNHEY, SVGAGI. The CDR3 loop reads CASSYSGLATDTQYF. CDR3 coding DNA: TGTGCCAGCAGTTATAGCGGACTAGCCACAGATACGCAGTATTTT.